This T cell receptor (beta chain) was identified during a study of blood T cell repertoires in COVID-19. On the study more broadly: Collection of acute and convalescent COVID-19 samples took place in the United States, Italy and Spain. Sample material is recorded as cDNA or gDNA derived from T cells, B-cell-depleted T cells, or PBMCs.

CDR3 length equals 17 residues. Germline CDR1 is LNHDA and CDR2 is SQIVND (reference sequence). The V and J ends lost 2 bases and 0 bases respectively, with 11 bases between them. In the authors' workflow: Counts of nucleated cells, estimated from reference gene primer amplification, were obtained. The method was immunoSEQ multiplex PCR; TCRdb's version includes in-frame clones alone and lacks a portion of them. From that table come the V and J calls and clone size; the DNA was used to work out D and trimming. Among about 250,000 clones listed, 88% were seen once. This receptor was identified in a man older than 75 with acute or convalescent COVID-19. The rearrangement uses TRBV19 and TRBJ2-6; D is ambiguous. Sample: peripheral blood. The CDR3 loop reads CASSITHTSSGANVLTF. The DNA of the CDR3 is TGTGCCAGTAGTATAACCCACACCAGCTCTGGGGCCAACGTCCTGACTTTC.